One and the same sample provided the 2 T cell receptor beta chains below, sequenced in a study of siplizumab effects on memory and regulatory T cells. Only in-frame clones appear in the TCRdb table, and some are missing; sequencing was by immunoSEQ multiplex PCR. The data show about 100,000 clones, with 94% seen just once and over 1% held by the top ten. Source material: non-Treg CD4+ T cells sorted from blood. The receptors derive from a human donor in good health.

This rearrangement joins TRBV6-1 to TRBJ2-1; the D is unclear. Germline V gene lookup returns CDR1 MNHNS and CDR2 SASEGT. The ends were cut back, 3 bases at V and 6 bases at J, with 6 bases in the middle. The CDR3 contains 12 residues. The CDR3 DNA is TGTGCCAGCAGTGACATACGCAATGAGCAGTTCTTC. Its translation is CASSDIRNEQFF.

This chain uses TRBV7-9 with TRBJ2-5; TRBD2 matches 11 bases. CDR3 length equals 16 residues. Per germline, CDR1 SEHNR and CDR2 FQNEAQ (reference sequence). Unmatched junction bases numbered 7, after V lost 5 bases and J lost 2 bases. The CDR3 DNA reads as TGTGCCAGCAGCCCTCCTAGACTAGCGGGACAAGAGACCCAGTACTTC. Protein: CASSPPRLAGQETQYF.